Included here is one T cell receptor beta chain sequence, with context. Its antigen is undetermined. The germline V gene has CDR1 MNHEY and CDR2 SVGAGI. Trimming removed 5 bases from V and 3 bases from J; junction bases left unmatched: 8. The CDR3 consists of 17 residues. The data are from a study of blood T cells in healthy people across ages. Overall study context: Every two T cells gave about one barcoded beta molecule via template switching.

Primed by a sample-barcoded 5' primer and a J-beta primer mix, a second PCR proceeded for about 6 to 11 cycles. All samples yielded 3 million or more CDR3-containing paired-end reads. One entry per CDR3 protein, called by TCRdb with MiXCR from the 5' RACE reads. The table records 700,000 or so distinct CDR3 sequences, 22% of them present only once. General study findings and limits: Whereas aged donors had fewer naive CD4+ cells, long-lived donors had more of them and higher diversity.

The receptor was derived from a man in his 70s in good health. Sequenced: blood. V gene TRBV6-5 combines with J gene TRBJ2-1, with 12 positions matching TRBD2. For the CDR3, the DNA is TGTGCCAGCAGTCGAACCGGGACTAGCGGGTACTACAATGAGCAGTTCTTC. Encoded protein: CASSRTGTSGYYNEQFF.